The 10 T cell receptor beta chains reported below all come from one sample, sequenced in a study of blood T cell repertoires in COVID-19. Profiled with immunoSEQ multiplex PCR; TCRdb holds only in-frame clones, not every one. The sample records about 170,000 clones, around 80% being singletons. Specimen: PBMCs or T cells enriched from blood (not recorded which). The receptor set was obtained from a woman in her 70s in a cohort exposed to, infected with or recovered from COVID-19 (not recorded which).

This chain connects TRBV10-3 to TRBJ2-5; the D gene is possibly TRBD2 (6 bases). The ends were cut back, 4 bases at V and 1 base at J, with 13 bases in the middle. Germline CDR1 and CDR2: ENHRY and SYGVKD. The CDR3 is 15 residues long. CDR3 residues: CAISVVAATQETQYF. The DNA of the CDR3 is TGTGCCATCAGTGTCGTAGCGGCCACCCAAGAGACCCAGTACTTC.

The rearrangement joins TRBV11-2 to TRBJ1-5; D perhaps matches TRBD1 (6 bases). Germline CDR1 SGHAT, CDR2 FQNNGV. CDR3 size: 15 residues. V gave up 3 bases and J gave up 0 bases, with 9 bases separating them. This chain's CDR3 is CASSLDSYSNQPQHF. CDR3 bases: TGTGCCAGCAGCTTGGACAGTTATAGCAATCAGCCCCAGCATTTT.

The V and J genes are TRBV7-8 and TRBJ1-6; D remains unclear. Germline CDR1 reads SGHVS; CDR2 reads FQNEAQ. The CDR3 sequence is 14 residues long. V lost 3 bases and J lost 7, with 10 bases in between. Here the CDR3 reads CASSLEGGNSPLHF. Here the CDR3 DNA reads TGTGCCAGCAGCTTGGAGGGTGGGAATTCACCCCTCCACTTT.

V and J are TRBV5-1 and TRBJ2-2; 7 bases match TRBD2. The length of the CDR3 is 15 residues. The germline V gene encodes CDR1 SGHRS and CDR2 YFSETQ. Trimming removed 3 bases from V and 2 bases from J; junction bases left unmatched: 4. The CDR3 bases are TGCGCCAGCAGCTGGGACTACTCTAACACCGGGGAGCTGTTTTTT. Amino acids: CASSWDYSNTGELFF.

The rearrangement joins TRBV5-6 to TRBJ2-2; D is ambiguous. There are 15 residues in the CDR3. In germline, CDR1 is SGHDT, CDR2 YYEEEE. V was shortened by 3 bases and J by 0 bases, with 9 bases between the two germline ends. CDR3 nucleotide sequence: TGTGCCAGCAGCTACTTTCCGGCGAACACCGGGGAGCTGTTTTTT. Amino acid sequence: CASSYFPANTGELFF.

The V gene is TRBV5-6, the J gene TRBJ2-3, with 7 bases aligning to TRBD2. Trimming removed 0 bases from V and 3 bases from J; junction bases left unmatched: 7. The germline V gene has CDR1 SGHDT and CDR2 YYEEEE. This CDR3 spans 16 amino acids. CDR3 DNA sequence: TGTGCCAGCAGCTTGGTTATACGGGAGGAAACAGATACGCAGTATTTT. Residues: CASSLVIREETDTQYF.

The chain employs TRBV5-1 and TRBJ1-2; 9 positions agree with TRBD1. The CDR3 has 17 residues. The junction had 12 bases not matched to a gene; V was cut back by 4 bases and J by 2 bases. Germline CDR1 and CDR2: SGHRS and YFSETQ. The DNA for the CDR3 is TGCGCCAGCAGCCACCCAACGACAGGGGGACCCAACTATGGCTACACCTTC. It encodes CASSHPTTGGPNYGYTF.

This clone came up once. The V call is TRBV6-2 or TRBV6-3, the J call TRBJ2-7, with TRBD1 matching over 10 bases. J was trimmed by 1 base and V by 5 bases; bases with no gene match: 2. The length of the CDR3 is 14 residues. In germline, CDR1 is MNHEY, CDR2 SVGEGT. This CDR3 reads CASSRQGASYEQYF. The DNA of the CDR3 is TGTGCCAGCAGTCGACAGGGGGCGTCCTACGAGCAGTACTTC.

Here the CDR3 reads CASSFSDGETQYF. CDR3 in DNA: TGTGCCAGCAGCTTTTCAGACGGGGAGACCCAGTACTTC. The chain links TRBV7-6 to TRBJ2-5; D not resolved. V lost 3 bases, J lost 5 bases, and 10 bases lay in between. The germline gives CDR1 SGHVS, CDR2 FNYEAQ. The CDR3 is 13 amino acids.

In its sample, this clone was seen once. CDR3 loop: CASSFSGSPIYNEQFF. CDR3 nucleotide sequence: TGTGCCAGCAGCTTTAGCGGGAGTCCGATTTACAATGAGCAGTTCTTC. The chain recombines TRBV7-3 with TRBJ2-1; 9 positions match TRBD2. CDR1 SGHTA and CDR2 FQGTGA come from the germline V gene. The CDR3 runs 16 residues. V lost 3 bases, J lost 4 bases, and 7 bases stayed unmatched.